This T cell receptor (beta chain) was recorded in a study of control samples from healthy donors and cancer patients. This clone came up once. Between the trimmed V and J ends, which lost 0 bases and 0 bases, there was a span of 6 bases. CDR1 and CDR2 from the germline V gene are SGHDT and YYEEEE. The CDR3 has 14 amino acids. Produced via immunoSEQ multiplex PCR; TCRdb's table is partial and in-frame only. This sample carries more than 80,000 clones, 85% to 95% of them seen once, and the ten largest clones take 8%. J is TRBJ1-1 and V is TRBV5-6; D is ambiguous. Sample: blood. This TCR was recovered from a man aged 18 to 30 in good health. CDR3 nucleotide sequence: TGTGCCAGCAGCTTGGAGGGAATGAACACTGAAGCTTTCTTT. Protein sequence: CASSLEGMNTEAFF.